This T cell receptor beta chain was recovered during a study of T cell responses to AZD1222 COVID-19 vaccine. Germline V gene sequence: CDR1 SEHNR, CDR2 FQNEAQ (reference sequence). V shed 6 bases and J shed 0 bases, with 17 bases lying between them. This CDR3 region has 17 residues. In the case of this clone: Its antigen is currently unknown.

General study results and limits: Only five or six individuals given AZD1222 were seropositive at baseline. A mostly white British donor set with more females was recruited, and clonal diversity was possibly underestimated.

Some clones are missing from TCRdb's copy, which holds only in-frame ones; the method was immunoSEQ multiplex PCR. This sample has 68,000 or so clones, with about four fifths found just once. This rearrangement joins TRBV7-9 to TRBJ2-2, with D unclear. The sequenced sample was peripheral blood, obtained on day 0 of AZD1222 vaccination. The sequence was obtained from an adult in good health. The CDR3 region is CASSSTAASSNTGELFF. CDR3 DNA: TGTGCCAGCAGTTCCACGGCGGCGAGCTCGAACACCGGGGAGCTGTTTTTT.